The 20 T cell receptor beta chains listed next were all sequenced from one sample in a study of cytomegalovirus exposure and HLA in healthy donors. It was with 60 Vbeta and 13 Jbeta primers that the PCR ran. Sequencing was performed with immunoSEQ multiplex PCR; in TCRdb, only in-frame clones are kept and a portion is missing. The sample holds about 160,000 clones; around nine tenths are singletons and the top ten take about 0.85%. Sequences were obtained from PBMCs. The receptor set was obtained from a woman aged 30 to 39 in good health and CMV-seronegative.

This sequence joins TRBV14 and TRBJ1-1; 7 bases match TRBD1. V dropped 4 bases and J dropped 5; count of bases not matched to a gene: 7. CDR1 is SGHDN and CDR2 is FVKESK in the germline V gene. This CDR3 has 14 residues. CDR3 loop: CASSRRGLGTEAFF. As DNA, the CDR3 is TGTGCCAGCAGCCGGAGGGGGCTGGGAACTGAAGCTTTCTTT. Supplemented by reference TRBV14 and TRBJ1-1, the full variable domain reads EAGVTQFPSHSVIEKGQTVTLRCDPISGHDNLYWYRRVMGKEIKFLLHFVKESKQDESGMPNNRFLAERTGGTYSTLKVQPAELEDSGVYFCASSRRGLGTEAFFGQGTRLTVV.

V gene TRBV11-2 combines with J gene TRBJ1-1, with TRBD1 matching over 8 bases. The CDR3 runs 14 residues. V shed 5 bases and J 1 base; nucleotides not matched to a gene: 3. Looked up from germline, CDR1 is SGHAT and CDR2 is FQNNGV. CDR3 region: CASSPRGQNTEAFF. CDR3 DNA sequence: TGTGCCAGCAGCCCCAGGGGGCAGAACACTGAAGCTTTCTTT.

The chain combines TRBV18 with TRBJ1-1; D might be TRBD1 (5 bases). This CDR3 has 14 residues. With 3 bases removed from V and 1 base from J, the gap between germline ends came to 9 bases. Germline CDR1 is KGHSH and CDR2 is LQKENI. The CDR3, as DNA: TGTGCCAGCTCACCTACTACAGGGAACACTGAAGCTTTCTTT. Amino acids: CASSPTTGNTEAFF.

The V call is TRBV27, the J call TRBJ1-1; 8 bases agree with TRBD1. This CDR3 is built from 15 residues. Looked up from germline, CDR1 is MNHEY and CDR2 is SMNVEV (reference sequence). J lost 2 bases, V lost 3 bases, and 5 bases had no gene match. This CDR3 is CASSFPGGINTEAFF. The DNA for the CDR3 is TGTGCCAGCAGTTTCCCAGGGGGCATCAACACTGAAGCTTTCTTT.

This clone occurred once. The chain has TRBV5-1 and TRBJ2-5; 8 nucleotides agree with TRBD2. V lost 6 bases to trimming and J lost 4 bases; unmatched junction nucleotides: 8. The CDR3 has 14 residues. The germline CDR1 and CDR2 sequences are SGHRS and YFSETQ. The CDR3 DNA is TGCGCCAGCACGGGAGGGAGCGGGGCAGAGACCCAGTACTTC. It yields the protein CASTGGSGAETQYF.

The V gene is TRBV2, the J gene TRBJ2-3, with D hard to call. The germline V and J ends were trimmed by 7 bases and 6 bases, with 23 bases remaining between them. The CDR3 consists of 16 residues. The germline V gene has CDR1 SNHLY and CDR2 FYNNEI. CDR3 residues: CASKPTRLPRMDTQYF. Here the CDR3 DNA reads TGTGCCAGCAAGCCAACGAGGCTCCCGAGGATGGATACGCAGTATTTT.

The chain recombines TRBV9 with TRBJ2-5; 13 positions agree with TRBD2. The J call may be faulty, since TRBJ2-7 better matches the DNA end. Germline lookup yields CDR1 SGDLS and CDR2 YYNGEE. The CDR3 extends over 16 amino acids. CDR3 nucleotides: TGTGCCAGCAGCGGACTAGCGGGAGGACCCTCGTACGAGCAGTACTTC. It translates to CASSGLAGGPSYEQYF.

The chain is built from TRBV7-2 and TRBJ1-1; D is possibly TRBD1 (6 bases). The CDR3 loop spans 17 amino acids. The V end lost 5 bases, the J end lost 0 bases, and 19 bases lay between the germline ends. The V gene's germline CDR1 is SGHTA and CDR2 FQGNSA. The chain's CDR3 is CASSHFQGLTLNTEAFF. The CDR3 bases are TGTGCCAGCAGCCATTTTCAGGGGCTGACCTTGAACACTGAAGCTTTCTTT.

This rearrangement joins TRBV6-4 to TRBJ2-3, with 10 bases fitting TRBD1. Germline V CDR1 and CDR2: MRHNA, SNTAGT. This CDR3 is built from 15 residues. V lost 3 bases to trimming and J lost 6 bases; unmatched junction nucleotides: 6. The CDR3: CASSDGTGVADTQYF. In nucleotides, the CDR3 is TGTGCCAGCAGTGATGGGACAGGGGTAGCCGATACGCAGTATTTT.

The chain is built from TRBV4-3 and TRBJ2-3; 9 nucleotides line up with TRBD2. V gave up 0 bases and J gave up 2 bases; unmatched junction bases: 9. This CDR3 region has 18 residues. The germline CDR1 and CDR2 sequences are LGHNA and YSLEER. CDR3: CASSQDPSTSGYTDTQYF. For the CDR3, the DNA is TGCGCCAGCAGCCAAGATCCTTCGACTAGCGGCTACACAGATACGCAGTATTTT.

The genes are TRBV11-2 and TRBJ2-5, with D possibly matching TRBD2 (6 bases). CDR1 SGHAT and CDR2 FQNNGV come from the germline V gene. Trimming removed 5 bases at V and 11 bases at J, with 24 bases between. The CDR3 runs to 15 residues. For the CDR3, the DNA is TGTGCCAGCAGCCGAGCGGGTGGGGACGTCAAGTGGCAGTACTTC. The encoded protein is CASSRAGGDVKWQYF. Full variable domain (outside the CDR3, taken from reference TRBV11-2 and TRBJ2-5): EAGVAQSPRYKIIEKRQSVAFWCNPISGHATLYWYQQILGQGPKLLIQFQNNGVVDDSQLPKDRFSAERLKGVDSTLKIQPAKLEDSAVYLCASSRAGGDVKWQYFGPGTRLLVL.

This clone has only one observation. The CDR3 coding sequence is TGTGCCAGCAGTTTCCAGGACAGGCCTGCCTACGAGCAGTACTTC. Protein: CASSFQDRPAYEQYF. The chain joins TRBV27 to TRBJ2-7, with TRBD1 matching over 7 bases. The ends lost 3 bases at V and 2 bases at J; junction bases unmatched: 7. The CDR3 runs 15 residues. Germline-derived CDR1 and CDR2 are MNHEY and SMNVEV (reference sequence).

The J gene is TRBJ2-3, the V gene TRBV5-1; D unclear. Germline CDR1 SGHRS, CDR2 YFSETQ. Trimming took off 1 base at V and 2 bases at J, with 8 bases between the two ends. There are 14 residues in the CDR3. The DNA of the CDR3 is TGCGCCAGCAGCTTGTTGGTACACACAGATACGCAGTATTTT. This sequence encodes CASSLLVHTDTQYF.

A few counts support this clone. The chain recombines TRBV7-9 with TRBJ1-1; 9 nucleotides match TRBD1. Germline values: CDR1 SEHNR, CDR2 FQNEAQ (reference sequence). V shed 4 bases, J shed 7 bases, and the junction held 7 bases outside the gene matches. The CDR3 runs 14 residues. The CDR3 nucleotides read TGTGCCAGCAGCTACTCCGGGACAGGGAGTGAAGCTTTCTTT. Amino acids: CASSYSGTGSEAFF.

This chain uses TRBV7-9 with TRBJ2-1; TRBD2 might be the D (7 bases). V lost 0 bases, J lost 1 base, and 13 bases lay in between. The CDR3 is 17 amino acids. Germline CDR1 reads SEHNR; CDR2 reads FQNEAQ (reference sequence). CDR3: CASSLAVGGGSYNEQFF. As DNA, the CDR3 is TGTGCCAGCAGCTTAGCAGTAGGGGGGGGGTCCTACAATGAGCAGTTCTTC.

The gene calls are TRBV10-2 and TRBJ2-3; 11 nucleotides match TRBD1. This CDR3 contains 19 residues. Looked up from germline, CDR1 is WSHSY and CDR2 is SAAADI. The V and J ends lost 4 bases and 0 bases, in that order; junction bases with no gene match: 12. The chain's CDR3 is CASSGLPGQGDTSTDTQYF. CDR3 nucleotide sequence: TGCGCCAGCAGTGGATTACCGGGACAGGGGGATACTAGCACAGATACGCAGTATTTT.

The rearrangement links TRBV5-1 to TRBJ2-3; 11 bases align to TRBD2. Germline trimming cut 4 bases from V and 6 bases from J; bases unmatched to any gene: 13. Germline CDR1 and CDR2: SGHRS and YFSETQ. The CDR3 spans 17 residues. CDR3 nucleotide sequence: TGCGCCAGCAGCACCCGGACTAGCGGGCGTTTTTGGGATACGCAGTATTTT. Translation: CASSTRTSGRFWDTQYF.

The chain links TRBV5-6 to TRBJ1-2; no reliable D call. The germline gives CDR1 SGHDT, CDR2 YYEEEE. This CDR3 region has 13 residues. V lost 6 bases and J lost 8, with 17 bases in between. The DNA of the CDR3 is TGTGCCAGCAACCAATGGGCCTCCTACGGCTACACCTTC. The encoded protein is CASNQWASYGYTF.

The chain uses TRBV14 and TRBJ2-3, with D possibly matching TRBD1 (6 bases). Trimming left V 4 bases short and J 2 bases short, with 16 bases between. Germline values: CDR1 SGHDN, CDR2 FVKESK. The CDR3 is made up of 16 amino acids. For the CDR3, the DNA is TGTGCCAGCAGCCCGACCCCGACAGGTCCCACAGATACGCAGTATTTT. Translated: CASSPTPTGPTDTQYF.

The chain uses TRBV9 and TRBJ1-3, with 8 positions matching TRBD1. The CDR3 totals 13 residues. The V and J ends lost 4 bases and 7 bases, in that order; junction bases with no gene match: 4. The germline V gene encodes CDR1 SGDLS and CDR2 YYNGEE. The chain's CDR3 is CASSPGQGNTIYF. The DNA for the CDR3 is TGTGCCAGCAGCCCAGGACAGGGTAACACCATATATTTT.